These T cell receptor beta chains were read from a single sample in a study of T-cell reconstitution after alpha-beta-depleted transplantation in children. One entry per CDR3 protein, called by TCRdb with MiXCR from the PCR reads. Here the sample spans 200,000 to 300,000 distinct CDR3 sequences, 20% to 30% being singletons. The sequencing used PBMCs, mostly from graft donor cells, collected 360 days after TCRalphabeta/CD19-depleted stem cell transplant. These receptors were collected from a female patient younger than 10 who had a stem cell transplant for congenital amegakaryocytic thrombocytopenia, so the T cells may come from the graft donor. Each CDR3 is given with its conserved first and last residue. A D gene is named only where the DNA matches it firmly. Clone sizes are given selectively: once, few, many, or a class where the clone is expanded.

clone size	D gene	V gene	J gene	CDR3 protein	CDR3 DNA
NA	NA	TRBV7-9	TRBJ1-6	CASSLGGLVSPLHF	TGTGCCAGCAGCTTAGGAGGGTTGGTATCACCCCTCCACTTT
NA	NA	TRBV20-1	TRBJ2-3	CSARDPSGADTQYF	TGCAGTGCTAGAGATCCTTCCGGGGCAGATACGCAGTATTTT
NA	NA	TRBV12-3/TRBV12-4	TRBJ2-5	CASSLRKQETQYF	TGTGCCAGCAGTTTAAGAAAACAAGAGACCCAGTACTTC
NA	TRBD1	TRBV4-1	TRBJ2-5	CASSPRDRGVQETQYF	TGCGCCAGCAGCCCCCGGGACAGGGGGGTCCAAGAGACCCAGTACTTC
few	TRBD2	TRBV13	TRBJ2-1	CASSLRERGEQFF	TGTGCCAGCAGCTTACGCGAGCGGGGTGAGCAGTTCTTC
few	NA	TRBV7-2	TRBJ2-1	CASSLVVQPEQFF	TGTGCCAGCAGCTTAGTGGTTCAACCGGAGCAGTTCTTC
many	TRBD1	TRBV28	TRBJ2-3	CASSDQGDSTDTQYF	TGTGCCAGCAGTGACCAGGGGGATTCCACAGATACGCAGTATTTT
few	TRBD1	TRBV6-1	TRBJ1-1	CASSTGFTEAFF	TGTGCCAGCTCGACAGGGTTCACTGAAGCTTTCTTT
NA	TRBD1	TRBV2	TRBJ1-6	CASSERGQAAGGSSPLHF	TGTGCCAGCAGCGAAAGGGGACAGGCCGCGGGGGGTTCGTCACCCCTCCACTTT
NA	TRBD2	TRBV20-1	TRBJ2-7	CSAMGLAGFTNEQYF	TGCAGTGCTATGGGACTAGCGGGATTTACGAACGAGCAGTACTTC
once	TRBD2	TRBV19	TRBJ2-7	CASGPGLAGQRPYEQYF	TGTGCCAGTGGCCCGGGACTAGCGGGTCAGCGGCCCTACGAGCAGTACTTC
many	TRBD1	TRBV12-3/TRBV12-4	TRBJ1-5	CASSWDSDDWPQHF	TGTGCCAGCAGTTGGGACAGTGATGATTGGCCCCAGCATTTT
few	TRBD1	TRBV7-8	TRBJ1-1	CASSPSTGLNTEAFF	TGTGCCAGCAGCCCCTCGACAGGGCTGAACACTGAAGCTTTCTTT
NA	NA	TRBV27	TRBJ2-7	CASSLWNGREQYF	TGTGCCAGCAGTTTATGGAATGGTCGGGAGCAGTACTTC
NA	TRBD1	TRBV5-1	TRBJ1-6	CASSRDRAYNSPLHF	TGCGCCAGCAGTCGGGACAGGGCCTATAATTCACCCCTCCACTTT
few	NA	TRBV5-1	TRBJ2-1	CASSLSFSYNEQFF	TGCGCCAGCAGCTTGTCCTTCTCCTACAATGAGCAGTTCTTC
NA	NA	TRBV5-1	TRBJ2-1	CASSLALAGKNEQFF	TGCGCCAGCAGCTTGGCCCTGGCGGGAAAAAATGAGCAGTTCTTC
NA	TRBD2	TRBV29-1	TRBJ2-1	CSVDGLAGGRSYNEQFF	TGCAGCGTTGACGGGCTAGCGGGGGGGAGGTCCTACAATGAGCAGTTCTTC
few	NA	TRBV6-5	TRBJ2-3	CASGLLAGTDTQYF	TGTGCCAGCGGTTTGTTGGCTGGCACAGATACGCAGTATTTT
NA	NA	TRBV20-1	TRBJ2-7	CSALRDSYEQYF	TGCAGTGCTTTACGGGACTCATACGAGCAGTACTTC
NA	NA	TRBV29-1	TRBJ1-3	CSVETASGNTIYF	TGCAGCGTTGAGACAGCCTCTGGAAACACCATATATTTT
NA	NA	TRBV21-1	TRBJ2-3	CASSKKSGRAASSTDTQYF	TGTGCCAGCAGCAAAAAGAGCGGGAGGGCCGCCTCTAGCACAGATACGCAGTATTTT
NA	TRBD2	TRBV20-1	TRBJ2-7	CSASFLAGDYIDEQYF	TGCAGTGCTAGTTTCCTAGCGGGAGACTATATCGACGAGCAGTACTTC
few	NA	TRBV10-3	TRBJ2-7	CAISDPLGRAYEQYF	TGTGCCATCAGTGACCCCCTAGGGCGGGCCTACGAGCAGTACTTC
few	NA	TRBV19	TRBJ2-2	CASSIQRSYTGELFF	TGTGCCAGTAGTATCCAGCGGAGCTACACCGGGGAGCTGTTTTTT
NA	NA	TRBV2	TRBJ2-5	CASMLREARGETQYF	TGTGCCAGCATGCTAAGGGAGGCCCGAGGGGAGACCCAGTACTTC
few	NA	TRBV24-1	TRBJ2-1	CATSDTGQMSYNEQFF	TGTGCCACCAGTGACACCGGACAGATGTCCTACAATGAGCAGTTCTTC
NA	NA	TRBV10-3	TRBJ2-1	CAINFPVGGMSSYNEQFF	TGTGCCATCAATTTTCCTGTGGGAGGAATGAGCTCCTACAATGAGCAGTTCTTC
NA	TRBD1	TRBV10-3	TRBJ1-3	CAISEFSGQGARGNTIYF	TGTGCCATCAGTGAGTTCTCGGGACAGGGGGCGCGAGGAAACACCATATATTTT
NA	NA	TRBV12-3/TRBV12-4	TRBJ1-6	CASSFANPGANSPLHF	TGTGCCAGCAGTTTTGCGAATCCTGGGGCTAATTCACCCCTCCACTTT
many	NA	TRBV10-3	TRBJ2-2	CAAASGSGELFF	TGTGCCGCCGCTAGTGGCTCCGGGGAGCTGTTTTTT
few	NA	TRBV5-1	TRBJ2-1	CASSLAGDNEQFF	TGCGCCAGCAGCTTGGCAGGGGACAATGAGCAGTTCTTC
many	NA	TRBV12-3/TRBV12-4	TRBJ2-5	CASTLYRAETQYF	TGTGCCAGCACGCTCTACAGGGCAGAGACCCAGTACTTC
few	NA	TRBV6-5	TRBJ1-3	CASSYGTGLGNTIYF	TGTGCCAGCAGTTACGGTACAGGGCTTGGAAACACCATATATTTT
many	NA	TRBV4-1	TRBJ2-7	CASSQHGLNEQYF	TGCGCCAGCAGCCAGCACGGGTTGAACGAGCAGTACTTC
NA	NA	TRBV19	TRBJ1-2	CASSLGEVGYTF	TGTGCCAGTAGTCTAGGGGAAGTCGGCTACACCTTC